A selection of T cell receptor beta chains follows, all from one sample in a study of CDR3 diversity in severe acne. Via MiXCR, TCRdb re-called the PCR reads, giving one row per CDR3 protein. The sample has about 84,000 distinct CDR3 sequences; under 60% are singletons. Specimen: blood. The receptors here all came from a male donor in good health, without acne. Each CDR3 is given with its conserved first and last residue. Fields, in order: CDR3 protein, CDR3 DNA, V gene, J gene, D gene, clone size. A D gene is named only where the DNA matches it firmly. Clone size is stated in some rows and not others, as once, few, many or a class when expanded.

CASSDPSGSKTQYF,TGTGCCAGCAGCGACCCTAGCGGGAGTAAGACCCAGTACTTC,TRBV7-3,TRBJ2-5,TRBD2,few
CASRSITGRTEAFF,TGTGCCAGCAGGTCCATAACAGGGCGGACTGAAGCTTTCTTT,TRBV6-5,TRBJ1-1,.,many
CSASQTSVAKGYTF,TGCAGTGCTAGTCAGACATCAGTAGCCAAGGGCTACACCTTC,TRBV20-1,TRBJ1-2,.,.
CASSPRGERSLFF,TGTGCCAGCAGCCCAAGAGGGGAACGGTCGCTGTTTTTT,TRBV13,TRBJ2-2,.,.
CASSYSNEQFF,TGTGCCAGCAGTTACTCCAATGAGCAGTTCTTC,TRBV6-2/TRBV6-3,TRBJ2-1,.,many
CASSLGGHSYNEQFF,TGTGCCAGCAGCTTGGGAGGGCACTCCTACAATGAGCAGTTCTTC,TRBV5-8,TRBJ2-1,.,many
CASSAGGGTSYTF,TGTGCCAGCAGCGCTGGCGGGGGTACGAGCTACACCTTC,TRBV9,TRBJ1-2,.,many
CASSTVNLNTEAFF,TGTGCCAGCAGCACAGTTAACCTGAACACTGAAGCTTTCTTT,TRBV7-9,TRBJ1-1,.,once
CARDVSGRSYEQYF,TGTGCCAGGGACGTGAGCGGGAGATCCTACGAGCAGTACTTC,TRBV5-4,TRBJ2-7,TRBD2,.
CASSLRAGDSNQPQHF,TGTGCCAGCAGTTTAAGGGCAGGGGATAGCAATCAGCCCCAGCATTTT,TRBV12-3/TRBV12-4,TRBJ1-5,.,many
CASSRLNTEAFF,TGTGCCAGCAGCCGATTGAACACTGAAGCTTTCTTT,TRBV11-1,TRBJ1-1,.,many
CATSDGTGFSARPQHF,TGTGCCACCAGTGATGGGACAGGGTTTAGTGCCCGGCCCCAGCATTTT,TRBV24-1,TRBJ1-5,TRBD1,.
CASILTENYGYTF,TGTGCCAGCATTCTGACAGAAAACTATGGCTACACCTTC,TRBV6-1,TRBJ1-2,.,few
CATSDRRVRTSGSHNEQFF,TGTGCCACCAGTGATCGCCGGGTCAGAACTAGCGGGAGTCACAATGAGCAGTTCTTC,TRBV24-1,TRBJ2-1,TRBD2,.
CASRGGLFQGYEQYF,TGTGCCAGTAGAGGCGGGCTTTTCCAGGGCTACGAGCAGTACTTC,TRBV19,TRBJ2-7,.,.
CASSLAPGGSGQPQHF,TGCGCCAGCAGCTTGGCACCAGGGGGGTCTGGACAGCCCCAGCATTTT,TRBV5-1,TRBJ1-5,TRBD1,.
CSVEGGSGPQETQYF,TGCAGCGTTGAGGGGGGTAGCGGACCCCAAGAGACCCAGTACTTC,TRBV29-1,TRBJ2-5,.,few
CASRRFRVAGGATQETQYF,TGTGCCAGCAGAAGGTTTAGGGTAGCGGGAGGGGCGACCCAAGAGACCCAGTACTTC,TRBV7-8,TRBJ2-5,TRBD2,few
CAIGGVGASYNEKLFF,TGTGCCATCGGGGGGGTAGGGGCCTCCTACAATGAAAAACTGTTTTTT,TRBV10-3,TRBJ1-4,.,.
CASSPAGEVVFF,TGTGCCAGCAGCCCAGCGGGAGAGGTGGTGTTCTTC,TRBV3-1,TRBJ2-1,TRBD2,many
CSVRTSSLGYNEQFF,TGCAGTGTGAGGACTAGCAGTTTGGGTTACAATGAGCAGTTCTTC,TRBV20-1,TRBJ2-1,TRBD2,few
CASSALGGHEQYF,TGTGCCAGCAGCGCCCTGGGGGGGCACGAGCAGTACTTC,TRBV7-3,TRBJ2-7,.,few
CASEGGGGGTDTQYF,TGTGCCAGCGAAGGAGGGGGAGGGGGCACAGATACGCAGTATTTT,TRBV7-2,TRBJ2-3,.,many
CSGATSYEQYF,TGCAGTGGGGCAACCTCCTACGAGCAGTACTTC,TRBV20-1,TRBJ2-7,.,.
CASSVGYRRYTGELFF,TGTGCCAGCAGCGTAGGGTACAGGCGATACACCGGGGAGCTGTTTTTT,TRBV9,TRBJ2-2,.,many
CASSVGGGPYEQYF,TGCGCCAGCAGTGTGGGCGGGGGCCCCTACGAGCAGTACTTC,TRBV10-1,TRBJ2-7,.,.
CASSPWTSGRAGFNEQFF,TGTGCCAGCAGCCCCTGGACTAGCGGGAGGGCCGGGTTTAATGAGCAGTTCTTC,TRBV3-1,TRBJ2-1,TRBD2,many
CASSPPGSGNTIYF,TGTGCCAGCAGCCCTCCGGGATCCGGGAACACCATATATTTT,TRBV4-2,TRBJ1-3,.,many
CASMVGTSTYEQYF,TGTGCCAGCATGGTTGGGACTAGCACATACGAGCAGTACTTC,TRBV2,TRBJ2-7,TRBD2,.
CASSPNPGTGNEKLFF,TGTGCCAGCAGCCCGAACCCCGGGACAGGCAATGAAAAACTGTTTTTT,TRBV5-8,TRBJ1-4,TRBD1,.
CATSDGRSNQPQHF,TGTGCCACCAGCGACGGAAGGAGCAATCAGCCCCAGCATTTT,TRBV15,TRBJ1-5,.,few
CSASPDAFF,TGCAGTGCCTCCCCCGATGCTTTCTTT,TRBV20-1,TRBJ1-1,.,.
CASGDTVGSPLHF,TGTGCCAGCGGCGACACGGTGGGTTCACCCCTCCACTTT,TRBV2,TRBJ1-6,.,.
CASSFLFGTENTEAFF,TGTGCCAGCAGCTTTTTGTTCGGGACAGAGAACACTGAAGCTTTCTTT,TRBV7-9,TRBJ1-1,TRBD1,many
CASSSTSDSYEQYF,TGCGCCAGCAGCTCGACTAGCGACTCCTACGAGCAGTACTTC,TRBV5-1,TRBJ2-7,TRBD2,.
CSARARSGTTNTGELFF,TGCAGTGCTAGAGCAAGATCCGGGACTACTAACACCGGGGAGCTGTTTTTT,TRBV20-1,TRBJ2-2,TRBD2,.
CASSLTGGLSSETQYF,TGTGCCAGCAGCCTAACAGGGGGCTTGAGTAGTGAGACCCAGTACTTC,TRBV7-9,TRBJ2-5,TRBD1,.
CASSFSRGGYTF,TGTGCCAGCAGCTTTTCAAGGGGGGGCTACACCTTC,TRBV7-2,TRBJ1-2,.,few
CSVKPDRYEQYF,TGCAGCGTCAAACCGGACAGGTACGAGCAGTACTTC,TRBV29-1,TRBJ2-7,TRBD1,many
CASSTDRGLNTEAFF,TGTGCCAGCAGCACGGACAGGGGACTGAACACTGAAGCTTTCTTT,TRBV7-8,TRBJ1-1,TRBD1,medium-sized
CASWDREPYEQYF,TGTGCCAGCTGGGACAGGGAACCCTACGAGCAGTACTTC,TRBV6-4,TRBJ2-7,TRBD1,.
CASSLAGGIGELFF,TGTGCCAGCAGTTTAGCCGGGGGCATCGGGGAGCTGTTTTTT,TRBV9,TRBJ2-2,.,.
CAWSDGDFQETQYF,TGTGCCTGGAGTGACGGGGACTTTCAAGAGACCCAGTACTTC,TRBV30,TRBJ2-5,.,.
CASSSVFLQGTPLAYGYTF,TGTGCCAGCAGTTCCGTATTTTTACAGGGGACCCCCCTCGCCTATGGCTACACCTTC,TRBV6-5,TRBJ1-2,TRBD1,many
CSVEVGGYGYTF,TGCAGCGTTGAGGTCGGCGGCTATGGCTACACCTTC,TRBV29-1,TRBJ1-2,.,.
CASRGNQETQYF,TGTGCCAGCAGGGGAAATCAAGAGACCCAGTACTTC,TRBV9,TRBJ2-5,.,.
CSARRAEGYEQYF,TGCAGTGCTAGGCGAGCGGAGGGGTACGAGCAGTACTTC,TRBV20-1,TRBJ2-7,.,.
CANYGYTF,TGTGCTAACTATGGCTACACCTTC,TRBV6-4,TRBJ1-2,.,many
CASSQEGGRPQETQYF,TGTGCCAGCAGCCAAGAGGGCGGCAGACCCCAAGAGACCCAGTACTTC,TRBV7-3,TRBJ2-5,.,.
CASSWGGSANYGYTF,TGTGCCAGCAGCTGGGGCGGGTCGGCTAACTATGGCTACACCTTC,TRBV5-4,TRBJ1-2,.,many
CASSQEREGQETQYF,TGTGCCAGCAGCCAAGAGCGGGAGGGCCAAGAGACCCAGTACTTC,TRBV4-2,TRBJ2-5,TRBD2,many
CAISVAGEAYEQYF,TGTGCCATCAGTGTAGCGGGAGAGGCCTACGAGCAGTACTTC,TRBV10-3,TRBJ2-7,TRBD2,few
CASSPTSGGYEQYF,TGCGCCAGCAGCCCGACTAGCGGGGGCTACGAGCAGTACTTC,TRBV5-1,TRBJ2-7,TRBD2,.